This T cell receptor beta chain was documented in a study of blood T cell repertoires in COVID-19. About the research overall: Sources were T cells, B-cell-depleted T cells, or PBMCs; the material itself was cDNA or gDNA.

TCRdb keeps only in-frame clones here, not all; method: immunoSEQ multiplex PCR. The table lists a few hundred thousand clones, roughly 85% of them singletons. Participant-given clinical history determined each cohort assignment. This CDR3 has 12 amino acids. Germline V gives CDR1 LNHDA, CDR2 SQIVND (reference sequence). V was clipped by 3 bases and J by 4 bases, with 6 bases between them. The source is a woman aged 25 to 39 who had recovered from COVID-19. V and J are TRBV19 and TRBJ2-5; no definite D call. The specimen sequenced was PBMCs or T cells enriched from blood (not recorded which). The CDR3 DNA reads TGTGCCAGTAGTATCCCCGGAGAGACCCAGTACTTC. Its translation: CASSIPGETQYF.